Below, one TCR beta chain is given with its context. The conserved final phenylalanine or tryptophan is absent from the CDR3, which likely points to a read error. The DNA is omitted, as the CDR3 cannot be located on it reliably, and the CDR3 follows TCRdb's listing. Study processing details: From reference gene primer amplification, estimates of nucleated cell counts were derived. Some clones are missing from TCRdb's copy, which holds only in-frame ones; the method was immunoSEQ multiplex PCR. V and J calls and clone size come straight from that table; D and trimming were deduced from the DNA. The sample holds around 98,000 clones; 70% to 85% are singletons and the top ten take under 13%. This sample was included in a study of blood T cell repertoires in COVID-19. Per the germline V gene, CDR1 is SGHTS and CDR2 is YDEGEE. Termini included, the CDR3 measures 13 amino acids.

Material: peripheral blood. The clonotype originates from a man between 65 and 79 years old with active or convalescent COVID-19. This chain links TRBV5-8 with TRBJ2-3; the D call of TRBD2 is as the table states it, not checked on the DNA. This CDR3 is CASSVSGTSGGPD.